The present entry profiles one T cell receptor beta chain with its context. This record comes from a study of cytomegalovirus exposure and HLA in healthy donors. The PCR contained 60 Vbeta and 13 Jbeta primers. Profiling relied on immunoSEQ multiplex PCR, and the TCRdb table lists in-frame clones only, not all of them. This sample carries about 25,000 clones, with 17% going to the ten biggest clones. The source of this sequence is a male donor in good health and CMV-seropositive. Sequencing was performed on PBMCs.

The CDR3 DNA is TGTGCCAGCAGCCAAGATCCACAGGGTGGGGCCAACGTCCTGACTTTC. It specifies CASSQDPQGGANVLTF. The chain uses TRBV4-2 and TRBJ2-6; maybe TRBD1 (6 bases). Germline-derived CDR1 and CDR2 are LGHNA and YNFKEQ. V was cut by 0 bases and J by 3 bases, with 9 bases left in between. CDR3 size: 16 residues.